A single sample gave rise to the 21 T cell receptor beta chains below, sequenced in a study of human T cells and chemical hapten exposure. The time point denotes: patch test 2, 6 weeks after DPC sensitization. Described treatment: therapeutic diphenylcyclopropenone sensitization with weekly scalp DPC. Via MiXCR, TCRdb re-called the RACE reads, giving one row per CDR3 protein. This sample has 95,000 or so distinct CDR3 sequences, with 11% found just once. Specimen: whole blood, collected in connection with sensitization to the hapten diphenylcyclopropenone (DPC). These TCRs come from a woman in her thirties or forties with alopecia areata. Some clones in this sample may be carry-over from other donors' samples.

This clonotype is medium-sized within its sample. This chain links TRBV19 with TRBJ1-2, with D hard to call. CDR3 length equals 16 residues. Germline V gene lookup returns CDR1 LNHDA and CDR2 SQIVND (reference sequence). Trimming left V 2 bases short and J 3 bases short, with 16 bases between. CDR3 DNA sequence: TGTGCCAGTAGTATAACCAGGACCCCTATAGACTATGGCTACACCTTC. This sequence encodes CASSITRTPIDYGYTF.

J is TRBJ2-2 and V is TRBV20-1; 7 bases align to TRBD1. The CDR3 runs to 16 residues. V lost 1 base, J lost 4 bases, and 9 bases stayed unmatched. Germline CDR1 is DFQATT and CDR2 is SNEGSKA (reference sequence). CDR3 loop: CSARGAGTEPTGELFF. CDR3 nucleotides: TGCAGTGCTAGAGGGGCAGGGACAGAACCCACCGGGGAGCTGTTTTTT.

This clonotype was recorded a few times. The J gene is TRBJ2-2, the V gene TRBV4-3; D remains ambiguous. The CDR3 sequence is 12 residues long. V lost 4 bases and J lost 4, with 4 bases in between. From germline, CDR1 is LGHNA and CDR2 YSLEER. The CDR3 DNA reads TGCGCCAGCAGCCCATTCACCGGGGAGCTGTTTTTT. This translates into CASSPFTGELFF.

This clonotype was counted at least ten times. The chain's CDR3 is CASSQDVTGIGQPQHF. As DNA, the CDR3 is TGTGCCAGCAGCCAAGATGTAACAGGGATCGGTCAGCCCCAGCATTTT. The chain joins TRBV3-1 to TRBJ1-5, with a possible D match to TRBD1 (6 bases). The CDR3 contains 16 residues. Per the germline V gene, CDR1 is LGHDT and CDR2 is YNNKEL (reference sequence). Trimming cost V 0 bases and J 6 bases, with 15 bases left between them.

Ten or more counts support this clonotype. J is TRBJ2-7 and V is TRBV11-2; TRBD2 matches at 13 bases. The junction had 4 bases not matched to a gene; V was cut back by 7 bases and J by 4 bases. The germline V gene has CDR1 SGHAT and CDR2 FQNNGV. The CDR3 is 14 residues long. The CDR3 DNA is TGTGCCAGCATGCGGACTAGCGGGGGTTACGAGCAGTACTTC. Translated, it gives CASMRTSGGYEQYF.

This clonotype has a handful of counts. The chain carries TRBV11-2 and TRBJ1-1; TRBD1 agrees at 7 bases. The CDR3 is 18 amino acids. Germline CDR1 is SGHAT and CDR2 is FQNNGV. V shed 0 bases, J shed 1 base, and the junction held 11 bases outside the gene matches. This CDR3 reads CASSLDSGGGWRNTEAFF. DNA of the CDR3: TGTGCCAGCAGCTTAGACTCAGGGGGTGGTTGGAGGAACACTGAAGCTTTCTTT.

This clonotype was found many times. The V and J genes are TRBV7-2 and TRBJ2-1; tentatively, D is TRBD2 (6 bases). Trimming left V 1 base short and J 6 bases short, with 19 bases between. This CDR3 has 17 residues. Germline V gene sequence: CDR1 SGHTA, CDR2 FQGNSA. The CDR3 loop is CASSLVGGIGGPNEQFF. In DNA form, the CDR3 reads TGTGCCAGCAGCTTAGTCGGGGGTATAGGAGGGCCCAATGAGCAGTTCTTC.

The chain joins TRBV14 to TRBJ2-2; D might be TRBD2 (5 bases). The V gene's germline CDR1 is SGHDN and CDR2 FVKESK. The V and J ends lost 0 bases and 7 bases respectively, with 12 bases between them. There are 15 residues in the CDR3. The CDR3 spells CASSQDRGVGGELFF. Written as DNA, the CDR3 is TGTGCCAGCAGCCAAGACCGGGGAGTTGGCGGGGAGCTGTTTTTT. Drawing the rest from reference TRBV14 and TRBJ2-2, the complete variable domain is EAGVTQFPSHSVIEKGQTVTLRCDPISGHDNLYWYRRVMGKEIKFLLHFVKESKQDESGMPNNRFLAERTGGTYSTLKVQPAELEDSGVYFCASSQDRGVGGELFFGEGSRLTVL.

In this sample, this clonotype turned up many times. The rearrangement links TRBV7-2 to TRBJ2-2, with D possibly being TRBD1 (5 bases). Germline V gives CDR1 SGHTA, CDR2 FQGNSA. Trimming shortened V by 2 bases and J by 6 bases, and 22 bases separated the two germline ends. The CDR3 has 18 residues. CDR3 loop: CASSLMGLDPSYAGELFF. CDR3 coding DNA: TGTGCCAGCAGCTTAATGGGGCTAGACCCTTCTTACGCCGGGGAGCTGTTTTTT.

The rearrangement links TRBV9 to TRBJ2-2; D is uncertain. The CDR3 has 14 residues. Trimming took off 0 bases at V and 6 bases at J, with 9 bases between the two ends. The germline gives CDR1 SGDLS, CDR2 YYNGEE. The CDR3, as DNA: TGTGCCAGCAGCGTAGAGGTGGAACCCGGGGAGCTGTTTTTT. This codes for CASSVEVEPGELFF.

V gene TRBV28 combines with J gene TRBJ2-7; D not resolved. Germline V CDR1 and CDR2: MDHEN, SYDVKM. Between the trimmed V and J ends, which lost 2 bases and 6 bases, there was a span of 8 bases. There are 12 residues in the CDR3. The DNA of the CDR3 is TGTGCCAGCAGTTTAAACCCGACCGAGCAGTACTTC. Its protein is CASSLNPTEQYF.

This clonotype has a handful of counts. The chain joins TRBV7-9 to TRBJ2-7; D is perhaps TRBD1 or TRBD2 (5 bases each). CDR1 is SEHNR and CDR2 is FQNEAQ in the germline V gene (reference sequence). The CDR3 spans 16 residues. Trimming shortened V by 3 bases and J by 5 bases, and 20 bases separated the two germline ends. CDR3 nucleotide sequence: TGTGCCAGCAGCTTGGGGACCGGGACGGGCCGGGACGAGCAGTACTTC. This translates into CASSLGTGTGRDEQYF.

The chain uses TRBV29-1 and TRBJ2-2, with unresolved D. This CDR3 contains 13 residues. Germline loops: CDR1 SQVTM, CDR2 ANQGSEA. V lost 5 bases to trimming and J lost 4 bases, with 11 bases between them. In DNA form, the CDR3 reads TGCAGCGTTTCATCAAGGTCCACCGGGGAGCTGTTTTTT. The encoded protein is CSVSSRSTGELFF.

This clonotype has only a few counts. The chain combines TRBV6-5 with TRBJ1-1; perhaps TRBD1 as D (6 bases). The CDR3 is 15 residues long. Germline loops: CDR1 MNHEY, CDR2 SVGAGI. Trimming took off 7 bases at V and 2 bases at J, with 17 bases between the two ends. In DNA, the CDR3 is TGTGCCAGCATCCTTACGGGGGGGCTAAACACTGAAGCTTTCTTT. Protein sequence: CASILTGGLNTEAFF.

This clonotype showed up many times. The V and J genes are TRBV5-4 and TRBJ2-2; D uncertain. The length of the CDR3 is 11 residues. Trimming pared 4 bases from V and 5 bases from J, leaving 3 bases between. CDR1 and CDR2 from the germline V gene are SGHNT and YYREEE (reference sequence). In DNA form, the CDR3 reads TGTGCCAGCAGCATTACCGGGGAGCTGTTTTTT. This translates into CASSITGELFF.

This clonotype appeared a few times. This sequence joins TRBV18 and TRBJ1-1, with D maybe TRBD1 (6 bases). With 2 bases removed from V and 0 bases from J, the gap between germline ends came to 13 bases. The V gene's germline CDR1 is KGHSH and CDR2 LQKENI. CDR3 length equals 16 residues. The CDR3 protein is CASSPGTMAMNTEAFF. CDR3 sequence (DNA): TGTGCCAGCTCACCAGGGACAATGGCAATGAACACTGAAGCTTTCTTT.

This clonotype was detected only a few times. The genes are TRBV6-4 and TRBJ1-5; the match to TRBD1 covers 7 bases. The V gene's germline CDR1 is MRHNA and CDR2 SNTAGT. Trimming cost V 11 bases and J 5 bases; bases outside gene matches: 12. The CDR3 has 14 amino acids. The CDR3 DNA reads as TGTGCCGGAAAGGGAACAGGGGCTTATCAGCCCCAGCATTTT. Translating it yields CAGKGTGAYQPQHF.

This clonotype was picked up many times. V usage is TRBV7-2 and J usage is TRBJ2-2; D tentatively fits TRBD1 or TRBD2 (5 bases each). Germline V gene data show CDR1 as SGHTA and CDR2 as FQGNSA. Trimming shortened V by 1 base and J by 1 base, and 10 bases separated the two germline ends. The CDR3 is made up of 16 amino acids. The CDR3 DNA sequence: TGTGCCAGCAGCTTAGACGGGACGGGGAACACCGGGGAGCTGTTTTTT. Encoded protein: CASSLDGTGNTGELFF.

There are many counts of this clonotype. The chain combines TRBV27 with TRBJ2-3, with a tentative D call TRBD2 (6 bases). CDR3 length: 14 residues. Germline lookup yields CDR1 MNHEY and CDR2 SMNVEV (reference sequence). V lost 6 bases, J lost 9 bases, and 19 bases lay in between. CDR3 in amino acids: CASRTRRDFDTQYF. DNA for the CDR3: TGTGCCAGCAGAACACGTAGGGACTTCGACACGCAGTATTTT.

This rearrangement joins TRBV19 to TRBJ2-5; D tentatively reads TRBD1 or TRBD2 (5 bases each). V lost 11 bases and J 5 bases, leaving 18 bases between the germline ends. Germline CDR1 LNHDA, CDR2 SQIVND (reference sequence). The CDR3 totals 13 residues. CDR3 nucleotides: TGTGCCGCCTGGGACCCCGACGAGGAGACCCAGTACTTC. Protein sequence: CAAWDPDEETQYF.

This clonotype was observed at least ten times. V is TRBV6-5 and J is TRBJ1-5; tentatively, D is TRBD1 (5 bases). The CDR3 is made up of 13 amino acids. V was trimmed by 8 bases and J by 2 bases, leaving 10 bases between them. CDR1 and CDR2 (germline): MNHEY, SVGAGI. CDR3 in DNA: TGTGCCAGCTGGGGGAGGGGCAATCAGCCCCAGCATTTT. Its translation: CASWGRGNQPQHF.